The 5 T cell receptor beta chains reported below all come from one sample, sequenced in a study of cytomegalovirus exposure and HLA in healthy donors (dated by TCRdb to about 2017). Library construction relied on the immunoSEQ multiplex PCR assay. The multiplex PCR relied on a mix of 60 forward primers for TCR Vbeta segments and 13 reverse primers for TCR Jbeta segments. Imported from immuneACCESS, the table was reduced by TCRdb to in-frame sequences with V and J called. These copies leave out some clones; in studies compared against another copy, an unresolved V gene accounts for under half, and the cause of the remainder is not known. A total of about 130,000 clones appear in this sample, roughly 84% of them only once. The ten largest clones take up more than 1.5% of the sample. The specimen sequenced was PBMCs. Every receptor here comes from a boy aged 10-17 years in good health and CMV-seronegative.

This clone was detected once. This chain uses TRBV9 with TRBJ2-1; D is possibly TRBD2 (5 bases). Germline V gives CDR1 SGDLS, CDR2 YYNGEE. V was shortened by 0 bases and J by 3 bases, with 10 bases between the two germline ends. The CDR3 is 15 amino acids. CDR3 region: CASSVDEGFYNEQFF. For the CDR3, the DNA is TGTGCCAGCAGCGTAGACGAGGGCTTCTACAATGAGCAGTTCTTC.

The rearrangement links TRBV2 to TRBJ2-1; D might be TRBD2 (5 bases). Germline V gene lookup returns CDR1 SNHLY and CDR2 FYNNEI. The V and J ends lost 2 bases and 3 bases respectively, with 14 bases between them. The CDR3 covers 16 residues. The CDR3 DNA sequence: TGTGCCAGCAGTGAATCGGAGGACCCGAACTACAATGAGCAGTTCTTC. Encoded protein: CASSESEDPNYNEQFF. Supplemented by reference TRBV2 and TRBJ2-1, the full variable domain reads EPEVTQTPSHQVTQMGQEVILRCVPISNHLYFYWYRQILGQKVEFLVSFYNNEISEKSEIFDDQFSVERPDGSNFTLKIRSTKLEDSAMYFCASSESEDPNYNEQFFGPGTRLTVL.

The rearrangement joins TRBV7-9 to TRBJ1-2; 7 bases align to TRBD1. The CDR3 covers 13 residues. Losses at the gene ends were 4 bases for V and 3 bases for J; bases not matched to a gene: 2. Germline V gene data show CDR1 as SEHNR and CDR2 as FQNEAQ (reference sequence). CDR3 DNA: TGTGCCAGCAGCTCAGACAGGGACTATGGCTACACCTTC. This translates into CASSSDRDYGYTF.

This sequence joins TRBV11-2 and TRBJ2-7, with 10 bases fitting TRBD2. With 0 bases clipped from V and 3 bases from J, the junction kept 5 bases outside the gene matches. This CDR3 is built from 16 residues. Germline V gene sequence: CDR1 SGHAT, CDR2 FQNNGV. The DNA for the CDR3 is TGTGCCAGCAGCTTAGAAGCTAGCGGGAGTATCTACGAGCAGTACTTC. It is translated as CASSLEASGSIYEQYF.

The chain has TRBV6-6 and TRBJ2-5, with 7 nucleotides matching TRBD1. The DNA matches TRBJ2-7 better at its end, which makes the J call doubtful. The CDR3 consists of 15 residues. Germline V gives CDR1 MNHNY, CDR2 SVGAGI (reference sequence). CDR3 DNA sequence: TGTGCCAGCAGCCGGACAGGACTTGAATCCTACGAGCAGTACTTC. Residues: CASSRTGLESYEQYF.